This record concerns one TCR beta chain sequence. What it binds is unknown. The data stem from a study of cytomegalovirus exposure and HLA in healthy donors. General study points: For most TCR beta V segments, an earlier analysis put the productive rate at about 87% or about 30% of the time.

With 60 Vbeta and 13 Jbeta primers, the PCR was carried out. Study processing details: About 12 million of some 80 million unique TCR beta chains were shared, per a later count. The assay was immunoSEQ multiplex PCR, and TCRdb's table has in-frame clones only and misses some. V, J and clone size were drawn from that table, and D and trimming were deduced from the DNA. The data show more than 200,000 clones, 65% to 90% seen once. CDR3 length equals 15 residues. The germline V gene encodes CDR1 SQVTM and CDR2 ANQGSEA. V was shortened by 0 bases and J by 2 bases, with 10 bases between the two germline ends.

The source material was PBMCs. The source is a girl aged 10 to 17 in good health and CMV-seronegative. V and J are TRBV29-1 and TRBJ1-4, with D unclear. The DNA of the CDR3 is TGCAGCGTTGAAGATGGGCTGGCGACTAATGAAAAACTGTTTTTT. Protein sequence: CSVEDGLATNEKLFF.